The 18 T cell receptor beta chains presented below share a single source sample, sequenced in a study of blood T cells in healthy people across ages. Through a sample-barcoded 5' primer and a J-beta primer mix, a second PCR was run for roughly 7 to 12 cycles. TCRdb ran MiXCR on the 5' RACE reads and lists one entry per CDR3 protein. This table has roughly 700,000 distinct CDR3 sequences, more than 20% appearing once. The sample also formed part of further work on T cells of mothers and their children.

Sequenced input: blood. The source is a boy between 10 and 17 years old in good health.

This clonotype was seen more than once but under ten times. The chain combines TRBV6-1 with TRBJ2-4, with D hard to call. Germline V gene data show CDR1 as MNHNS and CDR2 as SASEGT. V was clipped by 0 bases and J by 0 bases, with 18 bases between them. This CDR3 has 19 residues. CDR3 residues: CASSEALRGALLAKNIQYF. The CDR3 DNA follows: TGTGCCAGCAGTGAAGCGCTTCGTGGAGCTCTACTAGCCAAAAACATTCAGTACTTC.

The chain couples TRBV12-3 or TRBV12-4 to TRBJ2-1; possibly TRBD1 or TRBD2 for D (6 bases each). CDR3 length equals 17 residues. V was pared by 3 bases and J by 0 bases, with 15 bases between. Here the CDR3 reads CASSFDWGASSYNEQFF. CDR3 nucleotide sequence: TGTGCCAGCAGTTTCGATTGGGGGGCGAGCTCCTACAATGAGCAGTTCTTC.

About this clonotype: Relative to the germline gene, one junction end is altered; a read error may explain this. The chain recombines TRBV7-9 with TRBJ2-7; possibly TRBD2 for D (6 bases). CDR3 length equals 15 residues. The germline CDR1 and CDR2 sequences are SEHNR and FQNEAQ (reference sequence). This CDR3 is CASSLRRGSSYGQYF. Here the CDR3 DNA reads TGTGCCAGCAGCTTACGGAGGGGCTCCTCCTACGGGCAGTACTTC.

The J gene is TRBJ2-1, the V gene TRBV7-3; no clear D. The CDR3 is 16 residues long. V was cut by 5 bases and J by 0 bases, with 14 bases left in between. Germline V lookup: CDR1 SGHTA, CDR2 FQGTGA. The CDR3: CASSTIGSGSYNEQFF. DNA for the CDR3: TGTGCCAGCAGCACGATTGGATCAGGCTCCTACAATGAGCAGTTCTTC.

The sample holds a few counts of this clonotype. The rearrangement joins TRBV6-5 to TRBJ2-5; TRBD2 is a possible D gene (6 bases). Germline V CDR1 and CDR2: MNHEY, SVGAGI. The germline V and J ends were trimmed by 0 bases and 11 bases, with 25 bases remaining between them. The CDR3 has 17 residues. CDR3 nucleotides: TGTGCCAGCAGTTACTCGATAGGCGGGGACTTAACCTACAAGCAGTACTTC. It is translated as CASSYSIGGDLTYKQYF.

J is TRBJ1-4 and V is TRBV12-3 or TRBV12-4; 7 positions agree with TRBD1. With V trimmed by 3 bases and J by 8 bases, 3 bases remained unmatched. The CDR3 has 13 residues. The DNA of the CDR3 is TGTGCCAGCAGTTTTCGAGGGGGCGAAAAACTGTTTTTT. The encoded protein is CASSFRGGEKLFF.

A few counts support this clonotype. V and J are TRBV4-1 and TRBJ2-5; the match to TRBD2 covers 11 bases. Germline V lookup: CDR1 MGHRA, CDR2 YSYEKL. V lost 5 bases, J lost 1 base, and 3 bases stayed unmatched. The CDR3 is 15 residues long. CDR3: CASSDSGRAQETQYF. DNA of the CDR3: TGCGCCAGCAGCGATAGCGGGAGGGCCCAAGAGACCCAGTACTTC.

The chain couples TRBV6-5 to TRBJ2-2; a weak D match, TRBD2 (6 bases). The CDR3 runs to 15 residues. Trimming left V 1 base short and J 4 bases short, with 10 bases between. Germline CDR1 and CDR2: MNHEY and SVGAGI. This CDR3 reads CASSYFAGLTGELFF. The CDR3 DNA follows: TGTGCCAGCAGTTACTTTGCGGGACTCACCGGGGAGCTGTTTTTT.

The sample holds a few counts of this clonotype. The V gene is TRBV7-6, the J gene TRBJ2-7, with TRBD2 matching over 8 bases. The assigned J gene may be wrong: the sequence end matches TRBJ2-1 better. The CDR3 is 17 residues long. Germline CDR1 is SGHVS and CDR2 is FNYEAQ. The CDR3 nucleotides read TGTGCCAGCAGCTTAGGCGGCGACAGCGGGGGACGAAATGAGCAGTTCTTC. Its protein is CASSLGGDSGGRNEQFF.

This clonotype was seen just once. CDR3 amino acids: CASRVEPGTGNTGELFF. CDR3 coding DNA: TGTGCCAGCAGAGTTGAACCCGGGACAGGGAACACCGGGGAGCTGTTTTTT. The chain recombines TRBV2 with TRBJ2-2, with 8 positions matching TRBD1. Germline loops: CDR1 SNHLY, CDR2 FYNNEI. This CDR3 contains 17 residues. The V gene end was trimmed by 6 bases and the J gene end by 1 base; junction bases not matched to a gene: 10. Full variable domain (rest looked up from reference TRBV2 and TRBJ2-2): EPEVTQTPSHQVTQMGQEVILRCVPISNHLYFYWYRQILGQKVEFLVSFYNNEISEKSEIFDDQFSVERPDGSNFTLKIRSTKLEDSAMYFCASRVEPGTGNTGELFFGEGSRLTVL.

The chain joins TRBV11-2 to TRBJ2-3; TRBD1 aligns across 8 bases. The V gene's germline CDR1 is SGHAT and CDR2 FQNNGV. There are 14 residues in the CDR3. V trimming: 7 bases; J trimming: 2 bases; junction bases outside the gene matches: 5. DNA for the CDR3: TGTGCCAGCACCAGGACAGGGCCCACAGATACGCAGTATTTT. Translation: CASTRTGPTDTQYF.

V is TRBV7-2 and J is TRBJ1-5; D unresolved. The germline V and J ends were trimmed by 5 bases and 1 base, with 12 bases remaining between them. Germline values: CDR1 SGHTA, CDR2 FQGNSA. This CDR3 contains 15 residues. The CDR3 is CASSLKGPSNQPQHF. CDR3 in DNA: TGTGCCAGCAGCCTCAAAGGGCCAAGCAATCAGCCCCAGCATTTT.

The table lists this clonotype with many counts. The chain uses TRBV11-2 and TRBJ2-7; D gene uncertain. The J call is in doubt because the DNA end fits TRBJ2-5 better. The CDR3 covers 12 residues. CDR1 and CDR2 (germline): SGHAT, FQNNGV. The CDR3 protein is CASSPKQETQYF. CDR3 nucleotides: TGTGCCAGCAGCCCCAAGCAAGAGACCCAGTACTTC.

This clonotype has only a few counts. The chain uses TRBV20-1 and TRBJ2-3, with D tentatively TRBD2 (7 bases). Germline CDR1 is DFQATT and CDR2 is SNEGSKA (reference sequence). The CDR3 is made up of 15 amino acids. V dropped 3 bases and J dropped 4 bases, with 17 bases sitting between them. The CDR3 DNA reads TGCAGTGCTAGCCCCCGGGGGGCCCGGGCAGATACGCAGTATTTT. Its protein product is CSASPRGARADTQYF.

There are a few counts of this clonotype. The V and J genes are TRBV20-1 and TRBJ2-3; 8 nucleotides match TRBD2. Looked up from germline, CDR1 is DFQATT and CDR2 is SNEGSKA (reference sequence). V gave up 2 bases and J gave up 2 bases; unmatched junction bases: 9. The CDR3 is made up of 16 amino acids. The CDR3 DNA reads as TGCAGTGCTAGAAGGGCGGGGGGCCAATTCACAGATACGCAGTATTTT. Its protein is CSARRAGGQFTDTQYF.

This clonotype has just a few counts. The V call is TRBV29-1, the J call TRBJ2-7; 8 nucleotides line up with TRBD1. The germline gives CDR1 SQVTM, CDR2 ANQGSEA. V shed 4 bases and J 7 bases; nucleotides not matched to a gene: 12. This CDR3 contains 14 residues. In nucleotides, the CDR3 is TGCAGCGTTGGAGGGGACAGGCCAAATAAAGAGCAGTACTTC. This codes for CSVGGDRPNKEQYF.

This clonotype showed up many times. This chain joins TRBV29-1 and TRBJ2-5, with 9 bases identical to TRBD1. Germline trimming cut 6 bases from V and 5 bases from J; bases unmatched to any gene: 10. The germline gives CDR1 SQVTM, CDR2 ANQGSEA. This CDR3 contains 14 residues. CDR3 DNA sequence: TGCAGCGTCGCCCAGACAGGGGGTTCGGAGACCCAGTACTTC. Protein sequence: CSVAQTGGSETQYF.

This clonotype was observed a handful of times. An end of the junction differs from the germline gene, which may be a read error. The chain couples TRBV9 to TRBJ2-1, with TRBD1 identical over 10 bases. Germline CDR1 SGDLS, CDR2 YYNGEE. The CDR3 totals 18 residues. CDR3 sequence (DNA): TGTGCCAACAGCGAAAAACTGAGGGGGACAGGGGTGTACAATGAGCAGTTCTTC. It specifies CANSEKLRGTGVYNEQFF.